This T cell receptor beta chain was retrieved from a study of Ad26.COV2.S vaccination and SARS-CoV-2 variants (TCRdb year 2021). Some background on the complete study: Donors in the vaccine arm were drawn from COV1001, a multicentre, randomized, double-blind, placebo-controlled phase I-IIa trial testing Ad26.COV2.S in healthy adults. Ad26.COV2.S was given intramuscularly at 5x10^10 or 1x10^11 viral particles, as a single shot or as two shots 56 days apart. TCRbeta repertoire sequencing served as the tool for gauging how specific and how broad the SARS-CoV-2-reactive T cell receptors were following Ad26.COV2.S vaccination. The TCR-sequenced set comprised about 32 samples: some 20 Ad26.COV2.S vaccine recipients, 5 placebo recipients and 8 SARS-CoV-2 convalescent individuals. Participants in the trial were split at random into five groups of five each, receiving low-dose or high-dose Ad26.COV2.S once or twice, or else placebo on both occasions. Throughout the experiments and outcome assessment, investigators stayed blinded to trial group allocation. Study-wide findings and limitations: Comparable non-spike TCR breadth was observed between vaccine and placebo recipients, consistent with only spike being contained in the vaccine. Spike-specific TCR breadth was higher in Ad26.COV2.S recipients than in placebo recipients (P = 0.0014). The study lacked the statistical power to compare responses across vaccine doses or regimens. After vaccination, spike-specific CD8+ and CD4+ T cell responses were reported to show substantial breadth. The authors noted that total T cell responses may have been underestimated by the TCR breadth and depth analyses.

The immunoSEQ Assay was the method used to sequence TCRbeta CDR3 regions. After extraction, genomic DNA underwent amplification by bias-controlled multiplex PCR, followed by high-throughput sequencing. The authors processed their data as follows. To quantify the absolute abundance of every unique TCRbeta CDR3 region, sequences were collapsed and filtered. T cell fraction was estimated by normalizing TCRbeta template counts to usable DNA, with usable DNA measured through amplification of reference genes found in all nucleated cells. Repertoire TCRs were annotated as SARS-CoV-2-specific when V gene, CDR3 amino acid sequence and J gene were exactly matched to a known reactive TCR set. The reference SARS-CoV-2 TCR set came from MIRA and was filtered for enrichment in COVID-19-positive ImmuneCODE repertoires, removing public or cross-reactive TCRs. Drawing on the MIRA antigens, annotated TCRs were analysed further at the level of specific ORF or position within ORF. Breadth was defined as annotated unique rearrangements over total unique productive rearrangements; depth was the summed frequency of those rearrangements. TCR breadth was compared between groups using two-sided Wilcoxon rank-sum tests. This is the immuneACCESS table as TCRdb keeps it, with only in-frame sequences that have V and J called. A part of the clones is gone; compared with another copy, unresolved V genes explain less than half, and the rest is unexplained. V, J and clone size derive from that table, while D and trimming were established from the DNA sequence. Present in this sample are hundreds of thousands of clones, around 87% of which were seen just once. The top ten constitute around 3.6% of the sample.

From a lookup of the germline V gene, CDR1 and CDR2 are SNHLY and FYNNEI. The germline ends are 14 bases apart after V is trimmed by 1 base and J by 4 bases. The CDR3 covers 15 residues, taking in both the cysteine and the phenylalanine. Only the CDR3 part of the read is kept: 45 bases, read in frame from the first base. On this clone itself: The clone's antigen remains unknown. No much larger clone is present one base from it, and per-base qualities are unavailable.

Sample treatment or condition, as interpreted from the label and publication: about 20 received Ad26.COV2.S at low or high dose, single or two shots; about 5 received placebo; per-sample allocation not given. For vaccine and placebo recipients, repertoires were sequenced using samples collected on day 63 after the first injection. In Cohort 1b, about 27 adults aged 18-55 years were enrolled at a single site in Boston, USA, between 29 July and 7 August 2020. Ad26.COV2.S was a replication-incompetent adenovirus type 26 vector expressing a prefusion-stabilized SARS-CoV-2 spike protein from the original Wuhan strain.

The V gene is TRBV2 and the J gene is TRBJ2-7; the D gene is possibly TRBD1, with 6 bases matching. Specimen: peripheral blood, collected in a trial of Ad26.COV2.S vaccine versus placebo. The clonotype originates from a person between 18 and 59 years old who received the Ad26.COV2.S COVID-19 vaccine or a placebo. The DNA sequence is given as TGTGCCAGCAGTGAAGTCCTCGATGGGACATACGAGCAGTACTTC. Translated, this is CASSEVLDGTYEQYF.